This passage covers 26 T cell receptor beta chains from one sample sequenced in a study of CD8+CD57+ T cells in acquired aplastic anemia. Using genomic DNA as the template, TCR beta VDJ and CDR3 profiling was carried out. One entry per CDR3 protein, called by TCRdb with MiXCR from the reads. This table holds more than 150,000 distinct CDR3 sequences, less than 55% found once. The sequenced sample consisted of sorted CD4+, CD8+, or CD8+CD57+ T cells (not recorded which) from PBMCs. The receptors stem from a human donor in good health.

In this sample, this clonotype turned up a few times. The CDR3 here is CAISDRGENGYTF. Here the CDR3 DNA reads TGTGCCATCAGCGACAGGGGAGAGAATGGCTACACCTTC. The chain couples TRBV10-3 to TRBJ1-2; TRBD1 matches at 8 bases. The germline V gene encodes CDR1 ENHRY and CDR2 SYGVKD. There are 13 residues in the CDR3. Trimming cost V 6 bases and J 6 bases; bases outside gene matches: 6.

The sample holds a few counts of this clonotype. For the CDR3, the DNA is TGTGCCAGCAGAGAAGGGGGGCGACTGGGAGGGCCGAGGGAAGACTACACCTTC. Translation gives CASREGGRLGGPREDYTF. The chain carries TRBV28 and TRBJ1-2; D may be TRBD1 (6 bases). The germline V and J ends were trimmed by 6 bases and 10 bases, with 33 bases remaining between them. Germline CDR1 is MDHEN and CDR2 is SYDVKM. The CDR3 runs to 18 residues.

This clonotype came up a few times. The chain uses TRBV4-1 and TRBJ2-2; no definite D call. The CDR3 contains 16 residues. V was shortened by 1 base and J by 1 base, with 10 bases between the two germline ends. Germline V gene sequence: CDR1 MGHRA, CDR2 YSYEKL. CDR3 residues: CASSQGLLENTGELFF. In nucleotides, the CDR3 is TGCGCCAGCAGCCAAGGTCTGCTGGAGAACACCGGGGAGCTGTTTTTT.

This clonotype has more than one count but fewer than ten. At one end, the junction sequence differs from germline, possibly due to a read error. The chain couples TRBV5-6 to TRBJ1-4; no definite D call. This CDR3 has 16 residues. CDR1 SGHDT and CDR2 YYEEEE come from the germline V gene. The CDR3 DNA reads as TGTGCCAGCAGCTTGTATCATCCGGTAAAGAATGAAAAACTGTCTTTT. Protein product: CASSLYHPVKNEKLSF.

This clonotype is a singleton in its sample. The CDR3, as DNA: TGTGCCACCAGCAGAGGTGCCAGCAGCTTTAGCACAGATACGCAGTATTTT. Translation: CATSRGASSFSTDTQYF. This chain connects TRBV15 to TRBJ2-3; D call uncertain. This CDR3 comprises 17 residues. Germline values: CDR1 LNHNV, CDR2 YYDKDF (reference sequence). Trimming stripped 1 base from V and 0 bases from J, with 14 bases between.

V and J are TRBV24-1 and TRBJ2-3; the D gene is possibly TRBD2 (7 bases). The V gene's germline CDR1 is KGHDR and CDR2 SFDVKD. V was pared by 4 bases and J by 1 base, with 17 bases between. The CDR3 loop spans 17 amino acids. This CDR3 is CATSDRGGGGGTDTQYF. The CDR3 region has the DNA TGTGCCACCAGTGACCGGGGAGGGGGAGGCGGCACAGATACGCAGTATTTT.

As regards this clonotype: Since a much larger clone is just one base distant, this may be a read error. The chain uses TRBV12-3 or TRBV12-4 and TRBJ1-1; no reliable D call. The V end was cut by 4 bases, the J end by 4 bases, with 10 bases between. This CDR3 spans 13 amino acids. CDR3 nucleotides: TGTGCCAGCAGTTACCTAATAAGCACTGAAGCTTTCTTT. Protein: CASSYLISTEAFF.

V usage is TRBV30 and J usage is TRBJ1-1; unclear D gene. This CDR3 has 14 residues. Trimming pared 2 bases from V and 3 bases from J, leaving 13 bases between. Germline-derived CDR1 and CDR2 are GTSNPN and SVGIG (reference sequence). The CDR3 DNA sequence: TGTGCCTGGAGTCGGTGGGAGGTGTACACTGAAGCTTTCTTT. Translated, it gives CAWSRWEVYTEAFF.

This chain links TRBV7-6 with TRBJ1-1; TRBD1 agrees at 9 bases. The CDR3 is 14 amino acids. V trimming: 5 bases; J trimming: 7 bases; junction bases outside the gene matches: 8. Germline V gene data show CDR1 as SGHVS and CDR2 as FNYEAQ. CDR3 residues: CASSTTGGEDEAFF. The CDR3 bases are TGTGCCAGCAGCACAACAGGGGGCGAAGATGAAGCTTTCTTT. Based on the CDR3 plus reference TRBV7-6 and TRBJ1-1, the full variable domain is GAGVSQSPRYKVTKRGQDVALRCDPISGHVSLYWYRQALGQGPEFLTYFNYEAQQDKSGLPNDRFSAERPEGSISTLTIQRTEQRDSAMYRCASSTTGGEDEAFFGQGTRLTVV.

This clonotype was observed a handful of times. The CDR3 region is CASGSVTGELFF. The CDR3 DNA reads as TGTGCCAGCGGGTCTGTCACCGGGGAGCTGTTTTTT. The chain has TRBV27 and TRBJ2-2; no clear D. The CDR3 extends over 12 amino acids. Trimming left V 8 bases short and J 4 bases short, with 8 bases between. Germline-derived CDR1 and CDR2 are MNHEY and SMNVEV (reference sequence).

This clonotype showed up many times. The chain recombines TRBV20-1 with TRBJ2-2; TRBD2 matches 10 bases. CDR3 length: 14 residues. Germline loops: CDR1 DFQATT, CDR2 SNEGSKA (reference sequence). With 6 bases clipped from V and 2 bases from J, the junction kept 3 bases outside the gene matches. CDR3 residues: CSARTSGNTGELFF. The CDR3 nucleotides read TGCAGTGCACGGACTAGCGGTAACACCGGGGAGCTGTTTTTT.

The genes are TRBV2 and TRBJ1-2; 7 nucleotides line up with TRBD1. The germline V gene has CDR1 SNHLY and CDR2 FYNNEI. The J segment lost 5 bases and the V segment lost 8 bases, leaving 8 bases of the junction unmatched. CDR3 length: 13 residues. The CDR3 nucleotides are TGTGCCAGCTTGGTTCAGGGGGTATATGGCTACACCTTC. Translated: CASLVQGVYGYTF.

As to this clonotype: This may be a read error, as it is one base from a much larger clone. The chain recombines TRBV9 with TRBJ2-2, with D perhaps TRBD1 (6 bases). This CDR3 comprises 17 residues. The germline V gene has CDR1 SGDLS and CDR2 YYNGEE. The chain's CDR3 is CASSAARGQANTGELLF. In nucleotides, the CDR3 is TGTGCCAGCAGCGCAGCCAGGGGACAAGCGAACACCGGGGAGCTGCTTTTT. The whole variable domain, filled in from reference TRBV9 and TRBJ2-2, reads DSGVTQTPKHLITATGQRVTLRCSPRSGDLSVYWYQQSLDQGLQFLIQYYNGEERAKGNILERFSAQQFPDLHSELNLSSLELGDSALYFCASSAARGQANTGELLFGEGSRLTVL.

This clonotype was seen ten or more times. J is TRBJ2-2 and V is TRBV2, with 10 bases matching TRBD2. Germline CDR1 SNHLY, CDR2 FYNNEI. Unmatched junction bases numbered 4, after V lost 2 bases and J lost 7 bases. The CDR3 is made up of 15 amino acids. CDR3 in DNA: TGTGCCAGCAGTGAAAGGTCTAGCGGGAGCGGGGAGCTGTTTTTT. It encodes CASSERSSGSGELFF. Combining the CDR3 with reference TRBV2 and TRBJ2-2 gives the whole variable domain EPEVTQTPSHQVTQMGQEVILRCVPISNHLYFYWYRQILGQKVEFLVSFYNNEISEKSEIFDDQFSVERPDGSNFTLKIRSTKLEDSAMYFCASSERSSGSGELFFGEGSRLTVL.

This clonotype was counted only a few times. CDR3 nucleotide sequence: TGCAGTGCGGATAGGACAGCAAACGGCTACACCTTC. This gives the protein CSADRTANGYTF. The J gene is TRBJ1-2, the V gene TRBV20-1, with a weak D call TRBD1 (6 bases). CDR1 DFQATT and CDR2 SNEGSKA come from the germline V gene (reference sequence). V lost 6 bases and J 8 bases, leaving 16 bases between the germline ends. The CDR3 contains 12 residues.

This chain links TRBV24-1 with TRBJ2-3; TRBD2 agrees at 11 bases. The CDR3 contains 14 residues. From germline, CDR1 is KGHDR and CDR2 SFDVKD. V shed 10 bases, J shed 2 bases, and the junction held 4 bases outside the gene matches. The CDR3 reads CATSTSGNTDTQYF. CDR3 nucleotides: TGTGCCACGTCGACTAGCGGGAACACAGATACGCAGTATTTT.

The chain has TRBV10-2 and TRBJ1-6, with a tentative D call TRBD1 (5 bases). V gave up 0 bases and J gave up 7 bases, with 13 bases separating them. The CDR3 has 16 residues. Germline values: CDR1 WSHSY, CDR2 SAAADI. The CDR3 DNA reads TGCGCCAGCAGTGAGTCTTCCAGGGTAGTGAATTCACCCCTCCACTTT. Amino acid sequence: CASSESSRVVNSPLHF.

The chain is built from TRBV20-1 and TRBJ1-2, with unresolved D. Germline-derived CDR1 and CDR2 are DFQATT and SNEGSKA (reference sequence). The CDR3 consists of 12 residues. V lost 4 bases and J lost 2, with 8 bases in between. The CDR3: CSAKTGNYGYTF. The CDR3 region has the DNA TGCAGTGCTAAGACGGGGAACTATGGCTACACCTTC.

Concerning this clonotype itself: The junction does not match germline at one end; this may be a read error. This chain links TRBV7-7 with TRBJ1-1, with D possibly being TRBD1 (5 bases). CDR1 is SSHAT and CDR2 is FNYEAQ in the germline V gene (reference sequence). The CDR3 has 13 residues. CDR3 DNA sequence: TGTGCTAGCAGCTTAATGGACGGGGACGAAGCTTTCTTT. Residues: CASSLMDGDEAFF.

Details on this clonotype: At one boundary the junction diverges from the germline segment, which might be a read error. The chain carries TRBV7-2 and TRBJ2-7; perhaps TRBD2 as D (6 bases). CDR1 and CDR2 (germline): SGHTA, FQGNSA. The CDR3 is 14 residues long. The CDR3: CASSVAAGNYEQYF. DNA for the CDR3: TGTGCCAGCAGCGTAGCGGCAGGGAACTACGAGCAGTACTTC.

This CDR3 reads CSARGGWETQYF. CDR3 bases: TGCAGTGCCCGAGGGGGGTGGGAGACCCAGTACTTC. The chain uses TRBV20-1 and TRBJ2-5; either TRBD1 or TRBD2 may fit D (6 bases each). The CDR3 length is 12 residues. The germline V and J ends were trimmed by 6 bases and 5 bases, with 13 bases remaining between them. The germline V gene encodes CDR1 DFQATT and CDR2 SNEGSKA (reference sequence).

This clonotype has a count of ten or more. The gene calls are TRBV20-1 and TRBJ2-7; D is unresolved. The ends were cut back, 5 bases at V and 0 bases at J, with 11 bases in the middle. The germline CDR1 and CDR2 sequences are DFQATT and SNEGSKA (reference sequence). The CDR3 contains 13 residues. This CDR3 reads CSADKQSSYEQYF. The CDR3 nucleotides are TGCAGTGCTGATAAACAGAGCTCCTACGAGCAGTACTTC.

This clonotype came up many times. The chain is built from TRBV4-1 and TRBJ2-2; TRBD2 matches 8 bases. This CDR3 contains 16 residues. CDR1 MGHRA and CDR2 YSYEKL come from the germline V gene. With V trimmed by 2 bases and J by 7 bases, 9 bases remained unmatched. The DNA of the CDR3 is TGCGCCAGCAGCCAAAGGGGCGGGGGGAGCGGCGGGGAGCTGTTTTTT. Translating gives CASSQRGGGSGGELFF.

This clonotype turned up a few times. The chain joins TRBV5-1 to TRBJ2-4; 7 bases are a match to TRBD1. The CDR3 contains 14 residues. Germline-derived CDR1 and CDR2 are SGHRS and YFSETQ. Germline trimming cut 4 bases from V and 6 bases from J; bases unmatched to any gene: 7. In DNA, the CDR3 is TGCGCCAGCAGCCCCCAGGGGGTCAGAAACATTCAGTACTTC. Amino acids: CASSPQGVRNIQYF.

The chain recombines TRBV7-3 with TRBJ1-6; 8 nucleotides line up with TRBD1. Germline V CDR1 and CDR2: SGHTA, FQGTGA. Trimming took 3 bases from V and 7 from J; bases not matched to a gene: 8. This CDR3 region has 16 residues. CDR3 in DNA: TGTGCCAGCAGCTTGGACAGGGTATTGTTGAATTCACCCCTCCACTTT. Residues: CASSLDRVLLNSPLHF. The full variable domain, rest sourced from reference TRBV7-3 and TRBJ1-6, is GAGVSQTPSNKVTEKGKYVELRCDPISGHTALYWYRQSLGQGPEFLIYFQGTGAADDSGLPNDRFFAVRPEGSVSTLKIQRTERGDSAVYLCASSLDRVLLNSPLHFGNGTRLTVT.

The CDR3 nucleotides are TGCAGTGCTAATATTGTCAGAGACCAAGAGACCCAGTACTTC. This sequence encodes CSANIVRDQETQYF. The rearrangement links TRBV20-1 to TRBJ2-5; no firm D call. From germline, CDR1 is DFQATT and CDR2 SNEGSKA (reference sequence). V gave up 4 bases and J gave up 0 bases, with 12 bases separating them. This CDR3 is built from 14 residues.